This T cell receptor beta chain is from a study of T cells in Graves' hyperthyroidism and ophthalmopathy. About the research overall: Peripheral blood draws took place at initial diagnosis, ahead of any treatment. Regarding the study as a whole: Before onset, by a median of around six months, the model predicted ophthalmopathy.

The J segment lost 4 bases and the V segment lost 5 bases, leaving 4 bases of the junction unmatched. This CDR3 is 15 amino acids long. The germline V gene has CDR1 MNHEY and CDR2 SMNVEV (reference sequence). From RNA transcripts, TCR beta CDR3 regions were amplified. The HTBI primer set was used in a first-round RT-PCR of the TCR CDR3. Each CDR3 protein is one row after TCRdb ran MiXCR on the multiplex PCR reads. The sample includes a few hundred thousand distinct CDR3 sequences, about an eighth of them seen just once. Over 18 months, lack of ophthalmopathy progression marked Graves' hyperthyroidism as stable. This clonotype was found a few times. What it binds is unknown.

This TCR was recovered from a woman aged 18-29 years with Graves' hyperthyroidism. This chain connects TRBV27 to TRBJ2-5, with 13 positions matching TRBD2. The source material was blood. Written as DNA, the CDR3 is TGTGCCAGCAGTCCGACTAGCGGGAGGCGAGAGACCCAGTACTTC. It specifies CASSPTSGRRETQYF.